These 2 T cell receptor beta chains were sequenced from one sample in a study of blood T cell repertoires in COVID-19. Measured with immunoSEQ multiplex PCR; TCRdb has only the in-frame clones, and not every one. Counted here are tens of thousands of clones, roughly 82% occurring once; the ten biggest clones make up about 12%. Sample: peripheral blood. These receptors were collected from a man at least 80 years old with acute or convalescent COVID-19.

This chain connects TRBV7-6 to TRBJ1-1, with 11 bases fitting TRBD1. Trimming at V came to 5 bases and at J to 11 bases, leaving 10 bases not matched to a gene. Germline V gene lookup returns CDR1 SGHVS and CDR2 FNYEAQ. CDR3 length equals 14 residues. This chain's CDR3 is CASSRDRGGEGAFF. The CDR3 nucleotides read TGTGCCAGCAGCCGGGACAGGGGGGGCGAAGGGGCTTTCTTT.

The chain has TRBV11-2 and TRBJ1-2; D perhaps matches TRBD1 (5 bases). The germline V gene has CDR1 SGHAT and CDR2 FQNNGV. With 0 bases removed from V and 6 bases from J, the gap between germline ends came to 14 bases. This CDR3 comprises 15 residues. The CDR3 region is CASSLDPGRVHGYTF. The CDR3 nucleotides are TGTGCCAGCAGCTTAGATCCAGGGAGGGTGCATGGCTACACCTTC.